This T cell receptor (beta chain) comes out of a study of blood T cell repertoires in COVID-19. About the study: Material from acute and convalescent COVID-19 was sourced from the United States, Italy and Spain.

Trimming removed 0 bases at V and 0 bases at J, with 14 bases between. The CDR3 has 17 residues. Germline V gene lookup returns CDR1 SGHVS and CDR2 FQNEAQ. Using immunoSEQ multiplex PCR, the repertoire was profiled, and TCRdb retains in-frame clones only, with some absent. This sample has roughly 230,000 clones, with about four fifths found just once. The TCR was taken from a man aged 50 to 60 with active or convalescent COVID-19. The material sequenced was peripheral blood. The V call is TRBV7-8, the J call TRBJ1-1; no reliable D call. CDR3 nucleotides: TGTGCCAGCAGCTTAGCAAAAACTACCCGCATGAACACTGAAGCTTTCTTT. Translating gives CASSLAKTTRMNTEAFF.